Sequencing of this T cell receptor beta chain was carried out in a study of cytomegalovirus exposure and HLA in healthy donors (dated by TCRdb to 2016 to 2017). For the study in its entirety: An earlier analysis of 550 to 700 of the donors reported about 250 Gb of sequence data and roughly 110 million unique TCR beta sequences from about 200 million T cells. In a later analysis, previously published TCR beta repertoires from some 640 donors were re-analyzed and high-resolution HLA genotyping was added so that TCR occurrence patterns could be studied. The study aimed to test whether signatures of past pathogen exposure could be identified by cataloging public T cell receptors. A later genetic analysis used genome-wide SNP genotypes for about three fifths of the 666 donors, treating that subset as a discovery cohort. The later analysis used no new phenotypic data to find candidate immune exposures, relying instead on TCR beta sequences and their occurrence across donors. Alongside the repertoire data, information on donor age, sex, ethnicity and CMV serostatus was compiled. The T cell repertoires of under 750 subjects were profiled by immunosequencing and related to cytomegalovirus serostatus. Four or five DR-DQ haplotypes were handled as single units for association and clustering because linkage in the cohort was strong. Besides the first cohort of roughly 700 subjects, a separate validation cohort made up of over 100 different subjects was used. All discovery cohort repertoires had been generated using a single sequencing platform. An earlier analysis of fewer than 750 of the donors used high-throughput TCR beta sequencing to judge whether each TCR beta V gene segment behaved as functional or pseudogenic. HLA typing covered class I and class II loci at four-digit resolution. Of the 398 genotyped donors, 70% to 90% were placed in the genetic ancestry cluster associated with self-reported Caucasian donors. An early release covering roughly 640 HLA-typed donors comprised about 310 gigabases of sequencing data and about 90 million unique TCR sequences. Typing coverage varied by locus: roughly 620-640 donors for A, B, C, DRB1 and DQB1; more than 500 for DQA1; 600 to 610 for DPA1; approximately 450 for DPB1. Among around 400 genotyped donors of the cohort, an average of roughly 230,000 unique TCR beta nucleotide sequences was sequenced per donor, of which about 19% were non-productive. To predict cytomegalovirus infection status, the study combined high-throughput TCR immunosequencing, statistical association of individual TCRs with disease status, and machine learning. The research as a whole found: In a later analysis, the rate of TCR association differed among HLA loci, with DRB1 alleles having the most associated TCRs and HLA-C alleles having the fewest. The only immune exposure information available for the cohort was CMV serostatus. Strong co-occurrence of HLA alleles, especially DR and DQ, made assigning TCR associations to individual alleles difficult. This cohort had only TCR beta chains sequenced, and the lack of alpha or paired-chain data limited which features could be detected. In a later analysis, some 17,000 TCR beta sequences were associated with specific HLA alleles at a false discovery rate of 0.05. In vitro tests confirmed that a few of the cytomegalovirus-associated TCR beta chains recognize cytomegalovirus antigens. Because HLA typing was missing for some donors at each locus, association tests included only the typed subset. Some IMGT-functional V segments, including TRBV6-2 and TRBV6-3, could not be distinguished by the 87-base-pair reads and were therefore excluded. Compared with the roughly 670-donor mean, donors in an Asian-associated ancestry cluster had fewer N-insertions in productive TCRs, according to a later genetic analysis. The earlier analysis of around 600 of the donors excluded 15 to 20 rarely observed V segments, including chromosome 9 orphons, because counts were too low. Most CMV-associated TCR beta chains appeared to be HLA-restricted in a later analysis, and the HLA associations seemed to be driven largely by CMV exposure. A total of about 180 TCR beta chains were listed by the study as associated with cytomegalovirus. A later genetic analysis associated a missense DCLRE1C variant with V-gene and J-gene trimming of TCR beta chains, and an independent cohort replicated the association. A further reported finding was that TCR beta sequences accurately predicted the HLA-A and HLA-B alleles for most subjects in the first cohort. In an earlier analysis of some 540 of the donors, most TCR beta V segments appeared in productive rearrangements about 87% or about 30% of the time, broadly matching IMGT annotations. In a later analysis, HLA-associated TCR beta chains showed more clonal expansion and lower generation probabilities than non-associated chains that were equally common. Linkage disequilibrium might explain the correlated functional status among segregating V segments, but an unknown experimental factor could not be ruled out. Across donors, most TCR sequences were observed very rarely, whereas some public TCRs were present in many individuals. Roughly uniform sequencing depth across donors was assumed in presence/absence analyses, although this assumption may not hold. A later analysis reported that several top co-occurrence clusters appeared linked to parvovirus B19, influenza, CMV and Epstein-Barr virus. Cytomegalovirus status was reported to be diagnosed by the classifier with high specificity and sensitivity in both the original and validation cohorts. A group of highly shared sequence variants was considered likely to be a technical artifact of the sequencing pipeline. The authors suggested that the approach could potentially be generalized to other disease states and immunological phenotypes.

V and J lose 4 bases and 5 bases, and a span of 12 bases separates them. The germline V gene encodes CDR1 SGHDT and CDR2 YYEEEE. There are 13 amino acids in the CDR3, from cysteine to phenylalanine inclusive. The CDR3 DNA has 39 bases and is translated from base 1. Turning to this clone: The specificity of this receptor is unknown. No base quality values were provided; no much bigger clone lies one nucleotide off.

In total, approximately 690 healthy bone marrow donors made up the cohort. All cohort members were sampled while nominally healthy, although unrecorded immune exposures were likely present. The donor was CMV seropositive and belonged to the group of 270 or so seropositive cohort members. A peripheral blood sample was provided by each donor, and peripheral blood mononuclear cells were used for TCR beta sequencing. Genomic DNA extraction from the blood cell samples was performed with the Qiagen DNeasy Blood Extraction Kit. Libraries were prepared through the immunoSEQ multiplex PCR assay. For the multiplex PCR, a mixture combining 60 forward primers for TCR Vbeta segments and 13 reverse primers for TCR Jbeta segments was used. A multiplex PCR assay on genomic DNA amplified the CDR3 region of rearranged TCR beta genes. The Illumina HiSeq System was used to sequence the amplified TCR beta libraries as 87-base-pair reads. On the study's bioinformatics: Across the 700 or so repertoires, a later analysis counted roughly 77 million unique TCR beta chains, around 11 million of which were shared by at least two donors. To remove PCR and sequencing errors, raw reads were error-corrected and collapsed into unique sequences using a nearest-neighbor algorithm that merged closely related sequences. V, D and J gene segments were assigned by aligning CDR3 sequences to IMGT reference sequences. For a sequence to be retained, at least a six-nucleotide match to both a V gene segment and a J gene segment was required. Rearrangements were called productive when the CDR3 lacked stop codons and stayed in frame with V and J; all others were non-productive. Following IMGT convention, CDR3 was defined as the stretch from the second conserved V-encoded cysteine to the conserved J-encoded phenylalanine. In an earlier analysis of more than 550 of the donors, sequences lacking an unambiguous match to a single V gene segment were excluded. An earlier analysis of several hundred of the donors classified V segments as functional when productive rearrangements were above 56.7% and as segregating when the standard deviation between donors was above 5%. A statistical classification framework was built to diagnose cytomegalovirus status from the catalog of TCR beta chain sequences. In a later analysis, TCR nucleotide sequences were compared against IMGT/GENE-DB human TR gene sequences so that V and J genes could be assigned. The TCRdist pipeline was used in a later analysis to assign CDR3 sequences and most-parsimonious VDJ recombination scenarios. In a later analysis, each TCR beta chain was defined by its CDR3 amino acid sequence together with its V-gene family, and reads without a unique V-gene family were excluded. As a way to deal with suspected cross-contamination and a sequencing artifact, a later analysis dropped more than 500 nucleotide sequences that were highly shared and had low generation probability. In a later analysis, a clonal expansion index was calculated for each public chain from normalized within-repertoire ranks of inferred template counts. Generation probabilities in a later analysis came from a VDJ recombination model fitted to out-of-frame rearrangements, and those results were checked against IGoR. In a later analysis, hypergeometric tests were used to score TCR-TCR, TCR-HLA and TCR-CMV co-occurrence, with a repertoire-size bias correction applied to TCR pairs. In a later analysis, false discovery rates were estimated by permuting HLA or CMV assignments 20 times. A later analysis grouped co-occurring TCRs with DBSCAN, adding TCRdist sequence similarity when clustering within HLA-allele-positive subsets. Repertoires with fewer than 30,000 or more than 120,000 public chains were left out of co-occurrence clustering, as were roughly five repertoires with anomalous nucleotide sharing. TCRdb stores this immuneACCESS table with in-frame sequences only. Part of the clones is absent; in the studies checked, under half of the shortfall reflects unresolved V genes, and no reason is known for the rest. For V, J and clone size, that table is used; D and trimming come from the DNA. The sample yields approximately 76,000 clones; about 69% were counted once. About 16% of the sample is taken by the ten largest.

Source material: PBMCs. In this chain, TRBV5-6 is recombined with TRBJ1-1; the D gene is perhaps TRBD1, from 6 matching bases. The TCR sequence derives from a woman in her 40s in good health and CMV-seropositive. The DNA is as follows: TGTGCCAGCAGCCGTCAAAGGGGGACTGAAGCTTTCTTT. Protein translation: CASSRQRGTEAFF.